The rows below give T cell receptor beta chains drawn from one sample of a study of T cells in Graves' hyperthyroidism and ophthalmopathy. TCRdb independently ran MiXCR on the multiplex PCR reads; one entry per CDR3 protein. The sample carries about 580,000 distinct CDR3 sequences, approximately 15% recorded once. The sequenced material came from blood. These receptors all come from a woman under 40 with Graves' hyperthyroidism that later progressed to Graves' ophthalmopathy. The CDR3 runs from the conserved cysteine through the conserved F or W. A D gene is named only where the DNA matches it firmly. Not all rows give a size; the values are once, few, many and, for expanded clones, a class.

clone_size	v_call	d_call	j_call	cdr3_nt	cdr3_aa
.	TRBV24-1	.	TRBJ2-1	TGTGCCACCTCCGGGACTCCCAATGCGGATGAGCAGTTCTTC	CATSGTPNADEQFF
few	TRBV5-4	.	TRBJ1-1	TGTGCCAGCAGCCCGGGCGCGACAGGCATGAACACTGAAGCTTTCTTT	CASSPGATGMNTEAFF
many	TRBV9	.	TRBJ1-5	TGTGCCAGCAGCGTAGGCGATACAGGGAATCAGCCCCAGCATTTT	CASSVGDTGNQPQHF
many	TRBV20-1	.	TRBJ2-5	TGCAGCTTATTCAAGCCGGGCAGGCAAGAGACCCAGTACTTC	CSLFKPGRQETQYF
few	TRBV30	.	TRBJ1-5	TGTGCCTGGACCACAGGGAATAGCAATCAGCCCCAGCATTTT	CAWTTGNSNQPQHF
many	TRBV7-9	.	TRBJ1-6	TGTGCCAGCAGCTCGCAATCCGGGACCTGGTACACAGATTCACCCCTCCACTTT	CASSSQSGTWYTDSPLHF
many	TRBV24-1	TRBD1	TRBJ2-7	TGTGCCACCAGTGGGACCGGGACAGGGGGACACGAGCAGTACTTC	CATSGTGTGGHEQYF
many	TRBV3-1	.	TRBJ2-4	TGTGCCAGCAGCCAAGGGGGGGATCACATTCAGTACTTC	CASSQGGDHIQYF
many	TRBV2	TRBD2	TRBJ2-5	TGTGCCAGCAGTGCGGAACTAGCGGGACGAGAGACCCAGTACTTC	CASSAELAGRETQYF
many	TRBV24-1	TRBD2	TRBJ2-3	TGTGCCACCAGTGGCGTCGTCGGGACTAGCGGTAGCACAGATACGCAGTATTTT	CATSGVVGTSGSTDTQYF
few	TRBV5-1	.	TRBJ2-1	TGCGCCAGCAGCGCGGACGGGAGAAACAATGAGCAGTTCTTC	CASSADGRNNEQFF
.	TRBV7-9	TRBD2	TRBJ2-5	TGTGCCAGCAGCTGGCGCGAGGGAGCGGGGGAGACCCAGTACTTC	CASSWREGAGETQYF
.	TRBV9	.	TRBJ1-3	TGTGCCAGCAGCGTAGGGGCGGGAATTGGTGGAAACACCATATATTTT	CASSVGAGIGGNTIYF
.	TRBV4-1	TRBD1	TRBJ1-2	TGCGCCAGCAGCCATGATCCCTCTGGGACAGGGAGTAACTATGGCTACACCTTC	CASSHDPSGTGSNYGYTF
few	TRBV2	.	TRBJ2-1	TGTGCCAGCAGCGCCGGGACAAATGACAATGAGCAGTTCTTC	CASSAGTNDNEQFF
few	TRBV6-1	.	TRBJ1-2	TGTGCCACCGCCGGGGACCGCGGCTACACCTTC	CATAGDRGYTF
.	TRBV19	.	TRBJ2-3	TGTGCCACAGCCGGGGCGGAACTACCCACAGATACGCAGTATTTT	CATAGAELPTDTQYF
many	TRBV6-1	.	TRBJ2-2	TGTGCCAGCACGGCTAGTCCTACCGGGGAGCTGTTTTTT	CASTASPTGELFF
many	TRBV11-1	TRBD2	TRBJ2-1	TGTGCCAGCAGTTCCGGGACTAGCGGGCATAATGAGCAGTTCTTC	CASSSGTSGHNEQFF
.	TRBV29-1	.	TRBJ1-1	TGCAGCGTTGACGGGGGGGGGGGGAACACTGAAGCTTTCTTT	CSVDGGGGNTEAFF
.	TRBV5-1	.	TRBJ2-1	TGCGCCAGCAGCTCAGGGGTCGGGCCCTACAATGAGAAGTTCTTC	CASSSGVGPYNEKFF
.	TRBV6-5	.	TRBJ1-1	TGTGCCAGCAGTTACCCAGGGACCACTGAAGCTTTCTTT	CASSYPGTTEAFF
.	TRBV5-6	.	TRBJ2-3	TGTGCCAGCAGCTTACTAGCCCGAAGCACAGATACGCAGTATTTT	CASSLLARSTDTQYF
many	TRBV3-1	.	TRBJ1-1	TGTGCCAGCAGCCAAGAACGGGGGGGAGGGGCTGAAGCTTTCTTT	CASSQERGGGAEAFF
many	TRBV29-1	TRBD1	TRBJ2-1	TGCAGCGTTGACCCTTCCGGGACAGAGAGGGATGAGCAGTTCTTC	CSVDPSGTERDEQFF
many	TRBV28	.	TRBJ1-5	TGTGCCAGCAGTTTGAACAGGGAACAGCCCCAGCATTTT	CASSLNREQPQHF
.	TRBV12-3/TRBV12-4	TRBD1	TRBJ1-1	TGTGCCAGCAGTGGCGGAGGGGACAGGGATAGGGCTGAAGCTTTCTTT	CASSGGGDRDRAEAFF
many	TRBV13	.	TRBJ2-1	TGTGCCAGCAGCTTAGAGGCTAGTGATGAGCAGTTCTTC	CASSLEASDEQFF
few	TRBV20-1	TRBD2	TRBJ2-1	TGCAGTGCTAGAGATGAGACGGGAGGGGCGGATGAGCAGTTCTTC	CSARDETGGADEQFF
.	TRBV6-5	.	TRBJ2-1	TGTGCCAGCAGTTACTCAGGGGACCGGTTCTTC	CASSYSGDRFF
many	TRBV7-9	.	TRBJ1-1	TGTGCCAGCAGCGACGGACGGCATGAAGCTTTCTTT	CASSDGRHEAFF
few	TRBV12-3/TRBV12-4	.	TRBJ2-1	TGTGCCAGCAGGACGACAGCAAGCTCCTACAATGAGCAGTTCTTC	CASRTTASSYNEQFF
.	TRBV28	.	TRBJ1-5	TGTGCCAGCAGGATCAAACAGGGACAGCCCCAGCATTTT	CASRIKQGQPQHF
many	TRBV28	.	TRBJ2-7	TGTGCCAGCGCCCAACTCGAGCAGTACTTC	CASAQLEQYF
few	TRBV7-8	.	TRBJ2-1	TGTGCCAGCGGCTTCGGGAGTTCCTACTACAATGAGCAGTTCTTC	CASGFGSSYYNEQFF
.	TRBV19	.	TRBJ1-2	TGTGCCAGCCTAGAGATTGCGAGGGCGACAAACTATGGCTACACCTTC	CASLEIARATNYGYTF
.	TRBV13	TRBD1	TRBJ1-1	TGTGCCAGCAGCACCGGGACAGGGGGCATGAACACTGAAGCTTTCTTT	CASSTGTGGMNTEAFF
many	TRBV24-1	.	TRBJ2-6	TGTGCCACCAGTAAAACGGGGGCTGGGGCCAACGTCCTGACTTTC	CATSKTGAGANVLTF
.	TRBV3-1	TRBD2	TRBJ2-7	TGTGCCAGCAGCCAGTATCTAGCGGACTCCTACGAGCAGTACTTC	CASSQYLADSYEQYF
many	TRBV7-9	.	TRBJ1-1	TGTGCCAGCAGCATCGGGGCGGGCACTGAAGCTTTCTTT	CASSIGAGTEAFF
many	TRBV24-1	.	TRBJ1-1	TGTGCCACCAGTGGTCCATCGCCCACAGGGAACACTGAAGCTTTCTTT	CATSGPSPTGNTEAFF
many	TRBV2	TRBD1	TRBJ1-4	TGTGCCAGCAGGGGACAGGGGAATGAAAAACTGTTTTTT	CASRGQGNEKLFF
many	TRBV3-1	.	TRBJ2-5	TGTGCCAGCAGCCAAGATCTTGGAGGTTGGGGGACCCAGTACTTC	CASSQDLGGWGTQYF
.	TRBV5-1	.	TRBJ2-2	TGCGCCAGCAGCCAAGATATGAACACCGGGGAGCTGTTTTTT	CASSQDMNTGELFF
.	TRBV4-1	.	TRBJ2-7	TGCGCCAGCAGGGGTAGTCCGTCGGGATCAAGCTACGAGCAGTACTTC	CASRGSPSGSSYEQYF
few	TRBV6-1	.	TRBJ2-5	TGTGCCAGCAGTGGAGACGGGGGGACCCAGTACTTC	CASSGDGGTQYF
.	TRBV2	.	TRBJ1-1	TGTGCCAGCAATGGGGGCGACGAAGCTTTCTTT	CASNGGDEAFF
many	TRBV9	TRBD2	TRBJ2-1	TGTGCCAGCAGCGTTCTAGCGGGAGTAGATGAGCAGTTCTTC	CASSVLAGVDEQFF
.	TRBV2	.	TRBJ2-2	TGTGCCGGCAGTGGCGACAGATACACCGGGGAGCTGTTTTTT	CAGSGDRYTGELFF
many	TRBV25-1	.	TRBJ1-2	TGTGCCAGCAGTGAAGACCCGTTATCGGGCTACACCTTC	CASSEDPLSGYTF
many	TRBV20-1	TRBD2	TRBJ2-1	TGCAGTGCTAGAACCGGGACTAGCGATAACAATGAGCAGTTCTTC	CSARTGTSDNNEQFF
many	TRBV27	TRBD1	TRBJ2-5	TGTGCCAGCAAGGACAGGCGAGAGACCCAGTACTTC	CASKDRRETQYF
.	TRBV19	TRBD2	TRBJ2-7	TGTGCCAGTAGTCCCCGACTAGCGCAACGGTACGAGCAGTACTTC	CASSPRLAQRYEQYF